The clone carrying this TCR beta chain was seen a few times. This CDR3 contains 14 residues. Trimming took 2 bases from V and 7 from J; bases not matched to a gene: 7. Germline CDR1 is MNHNS and CDR2 is SASEGT. Sequencing was performed with immunoSEQ multiplex PCR; in TCRdb, only in-frame clones are kept and a portion is missing. Among some 180,000 clones listed, approximately 85% were seen once. These data come from a study of blood T cell repertoires in COVID-19. Study information: From T cells, B-cell-depleted T cells, or PBMCs came the material, which was cDNA or gDNA.

The TCR was taken from a woman aged 55-70 years with acute or convalescent COVID-19. The gene calls are TRBV6-1 and TRBJ1-2, with 7 bases matching TRBD1. The sequencing input was peripheral blood. The CDR3 loop is CASSERDSLGGYTF. The CDR3 DNA is TGTGCCAGCAGTGAACGGGACAGTTTGGGTGGCTACACCTTC.